This TCR beta chain was captured by sequencing in a study of shared clonotypes between healthy human individuals. Study-level background: A few men and a couple of women, aged 18 to 49, were donors.

A deep-level run was used for the assay. Sequencing was performed with immunoSEQ multiplex PCR; in TCRdb, only in-frame clones are kept and a portion is missing. In the table there are hundreds of thousands of clones, around 77% of which are singletons. This receptor was taken from a woman aged 35 to 49 in good health. Some clones in this sample may be carry-over from other donors' samples. The specimen sequenced was PBMCs.

The CDR3 nucleotides read TGTGCCAGCAGCCGATGGGGTGACAGGCGAAAGGAAGCTTTCTTT. Translation: CASSRWGDRRKEAFF. The J gene is TRBJ1-1, the V gene TRBV7-3; a weak D match, TRBD1 (6 bases). V was clipped by 5 bases and J by 8 bases, with 21 bases between them. Germline assignment: CDR1 SGHTA and CDR2 FQGTGA. This CDR3 is 15 amino acids long.